The clone carrying this T cell receptor (beta chain) appeared many times. Its antigen is not identified. V lost 3 bases, J lost 0 bases, and 3 bases stayed unmatched. CDR3 length equals 16 residues. Germline CDR1 and CDR2: SGHNT and YENEEA. As handled by the study authors: The distant-metastasis classifier for papillary thyroid cancer was built from CDR3 differences across clinicopathological groups. With MiXCR, TCRdb reprocessed the PCR reads. TCRdb, not the original authors, processed these V and J calls. The sample shows some 40,000 clones, roughly 12% of them seen only once. Not a single patient had been given any form of treatment at any point before undergoing thyroid surgery. The data belong to a study of metastatic and nonmetastatic thyroid tumors. The wider study: Where malignant and benign thyroid patients were concerned, repertoires were compared across blood and tumor or nodule tissue.

Study results and limitations: Reportedly, malignant thyroid tumors had significantly higher TCR beta diversity than benign nodules, in blood and tumor.

Material: blood. The receptor was isolated from a female donor with papillary thyroid cancer or a benign thyroid nodule (not recorded which). Some clones in this sample may be carry-over from other donors' samples. The chain combines TRBV11-3 with TRBJ2-1; 9 bases align to TRBD1. CDR3 sequence (DNA): TGTGCCAGCAGCTTGGACAGGGGAGGCTCCTACAATGAGCAGTTCTTC. Translation: CASSLDRGGSYNEQFF.